Below, one T cell receptor (beta chain) is given with its context. The sample holds other DNA sequences that translate to the same CDR3. The assay ran at deep level. The assay was immunoSEQ multiplex PCR, and TCRdb's table has in-frame clones only and misses some. The table has millions of clones, 85% to 95% seen once. This CDR3 comprises 12 residues. Germline CDR1 is SEHNR and CDR2 is FQNEAQ (reference sequence). Trimming left V 1 base short and J 7 bases short, with 5 bases between. These data belong to a study of shared clonotypes between healthy human individuals. In the study overall: CD4 naive cells filled three plates per donor, CD4 memory three, CD8 naive two and CD8 memory one.

CD45RO-negative CD8 cells positively selected for CCR7 made up the naive population, which excluded terminally differentiated effector memory CD45RA+ cells. The sequenced material came from naive CD8+ T cells sorted from blood. This receptor was taken from a man aged 18 to 30 in good health. The V and J genes are TRBV7-9 and TRBJ1-5, with unresolved D. The CDR3 sequence is CASSLVGQPQHF. In DNA, the CDR3 is TGTGCCAGCAGCTTAGTTGGGCAGCCCCAGCATTTT.